This TCR beta chain was found in a study of cytomegalovirus exposure and HLA in healthy donors. This clone was picked up a small number of times. Primers included in the PCR were 60 Vbeta and 13 Jbeta primers. Sequencing used immunoSEQ multiplex PCR; TCRdb keeps in-frame clones, though not all of them. The table has roughly 140,000 clones, roughly 9.4% seen once. V was cut by 2 bases and J by 11 bases, with 24 bases left in between. The CDR3 length is 16 residues. The germline CDR1 and CDR2 sequences are SEHNR and FQNEAQ (reference sequence). The receptor was derived from a male donor in good health and CMV-seronegative. Specimen: PBMCs. The chain uses TRBV7-9 and TRBJ1-1; TRBD1 is a possible D gene (5 bases). The CDR3 here is CASSLMSGQGNRGAFF. CDR3 nucleotide sequence: TGTGCCAGCAGCTTAATGAGCGGGCAGGGAAATCGAGGGGCTTTCTTT.